Listed below are T cell receptor beta chains from one sample, sequenced in a study of blood T cell repertoires in COVID-19. The assay was immunoSEQ multiplex PCR, and TCRdb's table has in-frame clones only and misses some. The repertoire holds 410,000 or so clones, around 91% seen once, with roughly 1.5% in the top ten. Input material: peripheral blood. The receptors were gathered from a woman in her thirties or forties with COVID-19, enrolled during active disease. Each CDR3 is given with its conserved first and last residue. The order of the fields is D gene, J gene, clone size, CDR3 length, V gene, CDR3 DNA, CDR3 protein. D genes are given only for firm matches. Clone size is not always given. Where it is, it says once, few, many or a class for expanded clones.

>TRBD2|TRBJ2-3|.|15|TRBV7-7
TGTGCTAGCAGTAGGGGTAGCGGGGGCGCAGATACGCAGTATTTT
CASSRGSGGADTQYF
>.|TRBJ2-2|.|13|TRBV6-6
TGTGCCAGCAGTCCGGCCGGGGCCGGGGAGCTGTTTTTT
CASSPAGAGELFF
>TRBD1|TRBJ1-1|.|14|TRBV5-1
TGCGCCAGCACCCGAACAGGGGAAGGAACTGAAGCTTTCTTT
CASTRTGEGTEAFF
>.|TRBJ1-2|.|15|TRBV5-4
TGTGCCAGCAGCTCGGAGGGAGCCGCTAACTATGGCTACACCTTC
CASSSEGAANYGYTF
>.|TRBJ1-3|.|13|TRBV27
TGTGCCAGCAGTCGGGGATCTGGAAACACCATATATTTT
CASSRGSGNTIYF
>TRBD1|TRBJ1-5|.|15|TRBV7-2
TGTGCCAGCAGCCCAGACAGGGGGGGCAATCAGCCCCAGCATTTT
CASSPDRGGNQPQHF
>.|TRBJ2-3|.|13|TRBV6-4
TGTGCCAGCAGCACCACTAGCACAGATACGCAGTATTTT
CASSTTSTDTQYF
>.|TRBJ2-1|.|13|TRBV9
TGTGCCAGCAGCACTAGCTCCTACAATGAGCAGTTCTTC
CASSTSSYNEQFF
>TRBD2|TRBJ2-1|.|15|TRBV6-5
TGTGCCAGCAGTCCCGGGACTAGCGGGAGGGCCCGGTGGTTCTTC
CASSPGTSGRARWFF
>TRBD1|TRBJ1-6|.|16|TRBV7-8
TGTGCCAGCAGCTTAGCGCTAGGACAGGGGAGGTCACCCCTCCACTTT
CASSLALGQGRSPLHF
>.|TRBJ1-6|.|15|TRBV4-3
TGCGCCAGCAGCCAAGCCTCCGGCCAGGGATCACCCCTCCACTTT
CASSQASGQGSPLHF
>TRBD1|TRBJ2-7|.|12|TRBV7-2
TGTGCCAGCAGCCGGGACAGATACGAGCAGTACTTC
CASSRDRYEQYF
>TRBD1|TRBJ1-5|.|15|TRBV6-2/TRBV6-3
TGTGCCAGCAGTTATACAGGGGGGCGCAATCAGCCCCAGCATTTT
CASSYTGGRNQPQHF
>TRBD2|TRBJ2-6|.|21|TRBV12-5
TGTGCTAGTGGTTACCCCCCCGTAGCGGGAGACTCCTTAGGGGGGGCCAACGTCCTGACTTTC
CASGYPPVAGDSLGGANVLTF
>.|TRBJ2-7|.|14|TRBV7-2
TGTGCCAGCAGCCCCCGGACAGACTCCTACGAGCAGTACTTC
CASSPRTDSYEQYF
>TRBD2|TRBJ2-7|.|17|TRBV28
TGTGCCAGCAGTCCCGCGGGACTAGCGGGAGGAGTTGACGAGCAGTACTTC
CASSPAGLAGGVDEQYF
>TRBD1|TRBJ2-6|.|18|TRBV19
TGTGCCAGTAGTAGGTCCGGGACAGCCGACTCTGGGGCCAACGTCCTGACTTTC
CASSRSGTADSGANVLTF
>TRBD2|TRBJ2-2|.|18|TRBV11-2
TGTGCCAGCAGCTCCCGACTAGCGGGGGGGGTTAGGCCCGGGGAGCTGTTTTTT
CASSSRLAGGVRPGELFF
>TRBD2|TRBJ2-7|.|14|TRBV7-2
TGTGCCAGCAGCCCTAGCGGGAGCTCCTACGAGCAGTACTTC
CASSPSGSSYEQYF
>TRBD1|TRBJ1-2|.|15|TRBV7-2
TGTGCCAGCAGCTTCACCGGGACAGCTAACTATGGCTACACCTTC
CASSFTGTANYGYTF
>.|TRBJ1-1|few|14|TRBV18
TGTGCCAGCCTTCGATCGGACAGCCGCACTGAAGCTTTCTTT
CASLRSDSRTEAFF
>.|TRBJ2-1|.|15|TRBV11-3
TGTGCCAGCAGCCCCCGTTCCAGCTCCTACAATGAGCAGTTCTTC
CASSPRSSSYNEQFF
>TRBD1|TRBJ1-5|.|15|TRBV27
TGTGCCAGCAGTTTAGGGACAGGGGTTAATCAGCCCCAGCATTTT
CASSLGTGVNQPQHF
>TRBD1|TRBJ1-4|.|15|TRBV4-2
TGTGCCAGCAGCCAAGGCGGACAGGGGAATGAAAAACTGTTTTTT
CASSQGGQGNEKLFF
>.|TRBJ1-2|.|11|TRBV20-1
TGCAGTGCTGAGGGCAGCTATGGCTACACCTTC
CSAEGSYGYTF
>.|TRBJ2-2|.|14|TRBV30
TGTGCCTGGAGTGCCACAGGGCTCACCGGGGAGCTGTTTTTT
CAWSATGLTGELFF
>.|TRBJ1-1|.|17|TRBV6-2/TRBV6-3
TGTGCCAGCAGTCCGATAAGCACAAATCTCAGGGGCCCTGAAGCTTTCTTT
CASSPISTNLRGPEAFF
>.|TRBJ1-4|.|16|TRBV6-5
TGTGCCAGCAGTTACTTCGGGGGGTCAACTAATGAAAAACTGTTTTTT
CASSYFGGSTNEKLFF
>TRBD1|TRBJ2-7|once|14|TRBV7-2
TGTGCCAGCAGCTCTGGACAGGCATGGAACGAGCAGTACTTC
CASSSGQAWNEQYF
>.|TRBJ1-2|.|13|TRBV11-2
TGTGCCAGCAGCTTAGACAGGGGCACTGGCTACACCTTC
CASSLDRGTGYTF
>.|TRBJ1-5|.|16|TRBV19
TGTGCCAGTCGTCTCAGTCGGGGTCTAGAAAATCAGCCCCAGCATTTT
CASRLSRGLENQPQHF
>.|TRBJ1-5|.|14|TRBV12-2
TGTGCAAGTCGCTTCAATGGGGAGTGCCAGCCCCAGCATTTT
CASRFNGECQPQHF